This TCR beta chain was identified in a study of T-cell memory formation after mild COVID-19. Study-level points and caveats: Unconfirmed was the SARS-CoV-2 specificity of second-wave clones that peaked on day 37. Cross-reactive memory seemingly joined, as some responding clones were found in pre-infection memory. Clones which contracted sat mainly in CM and EM if CD4+, and in EMRA if CD8+.

Turning to this clonotype: Its antigen is as yet unknown.

Using constant-segment primers, 5'RACE produced TCR alpha and TCR beta cDNA libraries carrying sample barcodes and UMIs. MiXCR, applied by TCRdb to the 5' RACE reads, yields one record per CDR3 protein. The sample yields roughly 410,000 distinct CDR3 sequences, approximately 24% seen once. Material for sequencing was PBMCs or a T cell subset sorted from them (not recorded which). This clonotype originated in an adult woman who had mild COVID-19 (a few samples of this study predate the infection). Cell type and time point are not known.

CDR3 amino acids: CASSQRQGARNTEAFF. The CDR3, as DNA: TGTGCCAGCAGCCAACGACAGGGGGCAAGGAACACTGAAGCTTTCTTT. This chain links TRBV3-1 with TRBJ1-1; 10 nucleotides match TRBD1. The CDR3 covers 16 residues. CDR1 LGHDT and CDR2 YNNKEL come from the germline V gene (reference sequence). V trimming: 2 bases; J trimming: 1 base; junction bases outside the gene matches: 4.